This T cell receptor beta chain was recorded in a study of blood T cell repertoires in COVID-19. Produced via immunoSEQ multiplex PCR; TCRdb's table is partial and in-frame only. The sample shows over 200,000 clones, 65% to 90% of them seen only once. The CDR3 runs to 14 residues. The sequence was obtained from a man aged 40-49 years who had recovered from COVID-19. Sequencing input: peripheral blood. The chain carries TRBV12-1 and TRBJ2-5; the DNA was not used to check the table's D call, TRBD2. TRBV12-1 is labeled a pseudogene. The CDR3 sequence: CASSTGLSRETQYF. The CDR3 coding sequence is TGTGCCAGCAGCACCGGACTTTCTAGGGAGACCCAGTACTTC.